The entry that follows covers one T cell receptor beta chain sequence. What it binds is not known. The data were obtained in a study of T cells in Graves' hyperthyroidism and ophthalmopathy. Study outcomes and limitations: Before onset, by a median of 6.5 months, the model predicted ophthalmopathy.

The CDR3 regions of TCR beta were amplified from RNA transcripts. TCR CDR3 regions were first amplified by RT-PCR with HTBI primers. TCRdb ran MiXCR on the multiplex PCR reads and lists one entry per CDR3 protein. The data contain some 460,000 distinct CDR3 sequences, 15% to 18% of them singletons. Specimen: blood. This TCR was sampled from a woman younger than 35 with Graves' hyperthyroidism.

Written as DNA, the CDR3 is TGTGCCAGCAGCGTAGGACAGGGGACCAACGAGCAGTACTTC. This codes for CASSVGQGTNEQYF. V and J are TRBV7-2 and TRBJ2-7; TRBD1 matches 9 bases. CDR1 is SGHTA, CDR2 FQGNSA, per germline. V lost 5 bases and J lost 5; bases outside the gene matches: 7. CDR3 size: 14 residues.